What follows are 26 T cell receptor beta chains derived from one specimen sequenced in a study of blood T cell repertoires in COVID-19. TCRdb's copy holds only in-frame clones and misses some; the assay was immunoSEQ multiplex PCR. The sample lists 300,000 or so clones, around four fifths occurring once. Sequencing was carried out using peripheral blood. The receptors originated from a woman in her forties or fifties with active or convalescent COVID-19.

The chain uses TRBV7-9 and TRBJ2-1, with TRBD1 as a possible D gene (6 bases). Per germline, CDR1 SEHNR and CDR2 FQNEAQ (reference sequence). Trimming shortened V by 6 bases and J by 8 bases, and 14 bases separated the two germline ends. The CDR3 extends over 13 amino acids. For the CDR3, the DNA is TGTGCCAGCAGTTTGGGGGCCCTCGATGAGCAGTTCTTC. It encodes CASSLGALDEQFF.

This chain joins TRBV29-1 and TRBJ2-7; 10 positions match TRBD2. CDR1 is SQVTM, CDR2 ANQGSEA, per germline. V was pared by 1 base and J by 3 bases, with 12 bases of the junction left unmatched. This CDR3 comprises 17 residues. CDR3 coding DNA: TGCAGCGTTGAAGCCCCCCCCCAGCGGGAGGGATTCTACGAGCAGTACTTC. This codes for CSVEAPPQREGFYEQYF.

The chain is built from TRBV18 and TRBJ2-1, with 10 nucleotides matching TRBD2. The V gene end was trimmed by 6 bases and the J gene end by 9 bases; junction bases not matched to a gene: 11. Germline-derived CDR1 and CDR2 are KGHSH and LQKENI. CDR3 size: 15 residues. The CDR3 here is CASSPSGRAVGEQFF. CDR3 sequence (DNA): TGTGCCAGCTCTCCAAGCGGGAGGGCCGTTGGTGAGCAGTTCTTC.

This chain joins TRBV28 and TRBJ1-2; 8 bases agree with TRBD1. Germline CDR1 is MDHEN and CDR2 is SYDVKM. There are 13 residues in the CDR3. V was pared by 5 bases and J by 8 bases, with 7 bases of the junction left unmatched. The CDR3 nucleotides are TGTGCCAGCAGTGGACAGGGACCGGAGGGCTACACCTTC. As protein: CASSGQGPEGYTF.

The chain carries TRBV7-9 and TRBJ1-1; 9 bases are a match to TRBD1. The CDR3 totals 13 residues. The germline V gene encodes CDR1 SEHNR and CDR2 FQNEAQ (reference sequence). The trim removed 2 bases at V and 8 bases at J, leaving 3 bases unmatched. CDR3 protein: CASSLKDRGEAFF. As DNA, the CDR3 is TGTGCCAGCAGCTTAAAAGACAGGGGGGAAGCTTTCTTT.

J is TRBJ1-3 and V is TRBV5-1, with TRBD1 matching 7 bases. The CDR3 sequence is 15 residues long. The V gene's germline CDR1 is SGHRS and CDR2 YFSETQ. With 7 bases clipped from V and 2 bases from J, the junction kept 9 bases outside the gene matches. The CDR3 protein is CASGSLGGPGNTIYF. CDR3 nucleotides: TGCGCCAGCGGATCTTTAGGGGGCCCTGGAAACACCATATATTTT.

V gene TRBV18 combines with J gene TRBJ2-5, with unresolved D. Per the germline V gene, CDR1 is KGHSH and CDR2 is LQKENI. There are 15 residues in the CDR3. V lost 6 bases and J 0 bases, leaving 14 bases between the germline ends. CDR3 sequence: CASSPRGQYQETQYF. CDR3 coding DNA: TGTGCCAGCTCTCCGAGAGGCCAATACCAAGAGACCCAGTACTTC. Complete variable domain (other parts from reference TRBV18 and TRBJ2-5): NAGVMQNPRHLVRRRGQEARLRCSPMKGHSHVYWYRQLPEEGLKFMVYLQKENIIDESGMPKERFSAEFPKEGPSILRIQQVVRGDSAAYFCASSPRGQYQETQYFGPGTRLLVL.

The chain joins TRBV6-5 to TRBJ1-2; D perhaps matches TRBD1 (6 bases). This CDR3 spans 13 amino acids. Trimming stripped 9 bases from V and 4 bases from J, with 15 bases between. Germline V gene sequence: CDR1 MNHEY, CDR2 SVGAGI. CDR3 region: CASELQGIYGYTF. The DNA of the CDR3 is TGTGCCAGTGAGTTACAGGGTATCTATGGCTACACCTTC.

In DNA, the CDR3 is TGTGCCAGTAGTACCCGACAGGGGGCAGGCAATCAGCCCCAGCATTTT. Its translation: CASSTRQGAGNQPQHF. This chain uses TRBV19 with TRBJ1-5, with TRBD1 matching 10 bases. V was pared by 4 bases and J by 2 bases, with 5 bases of the junction left unmatched. This CDR3 region has 16 residues. Looked up from germline, CDR1 is LNHDA and CDR2 is SQIVND (reference sequence).

A few counts support this clone. The chain employs TRBV14 and TRBJ2-1, with TRBD1 matching 9 bases. The CDR3 consists of 17 residues. Germline lookup yields CDR1 SGHDN and CDR2 FVKESK. The junction had 15 bases not matched to a gene; V was cut back by 4 bases and J by 8 bases. The CDR3 nucleotides read TGTGCCAGCAGCCCCTATAACTGGGGACAGGGAGTCCATGAGCAGTTCTTC. As protein: CASSPYNWGQGVHEQFF.

V is TRBV29-1 and J is TRBJ1-1, with a tentative D call TRBD1 (5 bases). The ends were cut back, 4 bases at V and 0 bases at J, with 15 bases in the middle. The CDR3 consists of 15 residues. From germline, CDR1 is SQVTM and CDR2 ANQGSEA. DNA for the CDR3: TGCAGCGTTGCCCCTCGACAGAACATGAACACTGAAGCTTTCTTT. Protein sequence: CSVAPRQNMNTEAFF.

V usage is TRBV30 and J usage is TRBJ2-6; TRBD2 is a possible D gene (6 bases). CDR1 is GTSNPN and CDR2 is SVGIG in the germline V gene (reference sequence). Between the trimmed V and J ends, which lost 4 bases and 2 bases, there was a span of 12 bases. The CDR3 is 15 residues long. CDR3 protein: CAWMGPGAGANVLTF. DNA of the CDR3: TGTGCCTGGATGGGACCGGGGGCTGGGGCCAACGTCCTGACTTTC. Combining the CDR3 with reference TRBV30 and TRBJ2-6 gives the whole variable domain SQTIHQWPATLVQPVGSPLSLECTVEGTSNPNLYWYRQAAGRGLQLLFYSVGIGQISSEVPQNLSASRPQDRQFILSSKKLLLSDSGFYLCAWMGPGAGANVLTFGAGSRLTVL.

CDR3 bases: TGTGCCAGCATGGTCCGGGGAGAGCAGTACTTC. Its protein product is CASMVRGEQYF. The genes are TRBV2 and TRBJ2-7; D may be TRBD2 (5 bases). There are 11 residues in the CDR3. Germline V gene lookup returns CDR1 SNHLY and CDR2 FYNNEI. Deletions cut 7 bases from V and 7 bases from J, with 11 bases between.

The chain uses TRBV11-2 and TRBJ1-2; TRBD1 matches at 9 bases. The V and J ends lost 4 bases and 7 bases, in that order; junction bases with no gene match: 4. The CDR3 contains 13 residues. CDR1 and CDR2 from the germline V gene are SGHAT and FQNNGV. CDR3 amino acids: CASSSDRGAGYTF. The CDR3 bases are TGTGCCAGCAGCTCGGACAGGGGAGCTGGCTACACCTTC. The complete variable domain, with remaining parts taken from reference TRBV11-2 and TRBJ1-2, reads EAGVAQSPRYKIIEKRQSVAFWCNPISGHATLYWYQQILGQGPKLLIQFQNNGVVDDSQLPKDRFSAERLKGVDSTLKIQPAKLEDSAVYLCASSSDRGAGYTFGSGTRLTVV.

The chain employs TRBV27 and TRBJ1-1, with 9 bases identical to TRBD1. Germline V gene data show CDR1 as MNHEY and CDR2 as SMNVEV (reference sequence). This CDR3 has 12 amino acids. V shed 8 bases, J shed 5 bases, and the junction held 3 bases outside the gene matches. In nucleotides, the CDR3 is TGTGCCAGCGGGGACAGGGTTACTGAAGCTTTCTTT. Residues: CASGDRVTEAFF.

The V gene is TRBV7-8, the J gene TRBJ1-4; 10 bases are shared with TRBD1. The trim removed 5 bases at V and 0 bases at J, leaving 12 bases unmatched. Germline V lookup: CDR1 SGHVS, CDR2 FQNEAQ. The CDR3 sequence is 19 residues long. In DNA form, the CDR3 reads TGTGCCAGCAGCCCCCGGGCCGGGACAGGGGTTTCAACTAATGAAAAACTGTTTTTT. Amino acids: CASSPRAGTGVSTNEKLFF.

This clone was observed a handful of times. This chain links TRBV7-9 with TRBJ2-1, with 8 positions matching TRBD2. Per the germline V gene, CDR1 is SEHNR and CDR2 is FQNEAQ (reference sequence). Germline trimming cut 5 bases from V and 9 bases from J; bases unmatched to any gene: 12. This CDR3 comprises 15 residues. DNA for the CDR3: TGTGCCAGCAGCCATAAGTCGGGACTAGGGAGTGAGCAGTTCTTC. This codes for CASSHKSGLGSEQFF.

The chain recombines TRBV15 with TRBJ1-6, with a tentative D call TRBD1 (6 bases). This CDR3 comprises 14 residues. The V end lost 3 bases, the J end lost 5 bases, and 8 bases lay between the germline ends. Germline CDR1 reads LNHNV; CDR2 reads YYDKDF (reference sequence). CDR3 residues: CATSRDRDNSPLHF. The CDR3 nucleotides are TGTGCCACCAGCAGGGACAGAGATAATTCACCCCTCCACTTT.

The chain employs TRBV19 and TRBJ1-1; a possible D gene is TRBD1 (5 bases). This CDR3 region has 13 residues. V was clipped by 9 bases and J by 3 bases, with 14 bases between them. Germline CDR1 reads LNHDA; CDR2 reads SQIVND (reference sequence). The CDR3: CASTTDSYTEAFF. The CDR3 DNA reads TGTGCCAGCACAACCGACAGCTACACTGAAGCTTTCTTT.

The gene calls are TRBV30 and TRBJ1-1; D call uncertain. V was trimmed by 2 bases and J by 1 base, leaving 8 bases between them. There are 13 residues in the CDR3. Germline values: CDR1 GTSNPN, CDR2 SVGIG (reference sequence). The DNA of the CDR3 is TGTGCCTGGAGTTCTAACTGGAACACTGAAGCTTTCTTT. The encoded protein is CAWSSNWNTEAFF.

The J gene is TRBJ2-3, the V gene TRBV6-6, with D unclear. The germline V and J ends were trimmed by 4 bases and 6 bases, with 14 bases remaining between them. CDR3 length: 14 residues. Germline loops: CDR1 MNHNY, CDR2 SVGAGI (reference sequence). CDR3 coding DNA: TGTGCCAGCAGTTGGGTCGGCCCCGGGGATACGCAGTATTTT. Translating gives CASSWVGPGDTQYF.

The chain has TRBV27 and TRBJ2-1, with D unresolved. This CDR3 is 15 amino acids long. CDR1 and CDR2 from the germline V gene are MNHEY and SMNVEV (reference sequence). V lost 5 bases and J lost 9, with 20 bases in between. The CDR3 sequence: CASSPLSSGRGEQFF. Here the CDR3 DNA reads TGTGCCAGCAGTCCCCTCTCGAGTGGTCGAGGTGAGCAGTTCTTC.

This clone has a single count. V gene TRBV15 combines with J gene TRBJ2-2; D may be TRBD2 (6 bases). CDR3 size: 17 residues. Germline CDR1 is LNHNV and CDR2 is YYDKDF (reference sequence). V was trimmed by 3 bases and J by 2 bases, leaving 16 bases between them. This CDR3 is CATSSPGLGGNTGELFF. The CDR3 DNA follows: TGTGCCACCAGCAGCCCGGGACTGGGGGGTAACACCGGGGAGCTGTTTTTT.

In DNA, the CDR3 is TGTGCCAGCAGCTTACTGACGGGACAGGGGTTCTATGGCTACACCTTC. Translated, it gives CASSLLTGQGFYGYTF. V usage is TRBV7-8 and J usage is TRBJ1-2; 10 bases are shared with TRBD1. The CDR3 runs to 16 residues. V was pared by 2 bases and J by 4 bases, with 7 bases of the junction left unmatched. Per germline, CDR1 SGHVS and CDR2 FQNEAQ.

The genes are TRBV11-2 and TRBJ1-1; no firm D call. The CDR3 is 13 residues long. V lost 0 bases to trimming and J lost 5 bases, with 7 bases between them. CDR1 is SGHAT and CDR2 is FQNNGV in the germline V gene. The CDR3 loop is CASSLEAGTEAFF. The CDR3 DNA reads as TGTGCCAGCAGCTTAGAGGCCGGGACTGAAGCTTTCTTT.

J is TRBJ2-7 and V is TRBV5-6; D is perhaps TRBD1 (6 bases). V lost 1 base, J lost 5 bases, and 13 bases lay in between. CDR3 length: 14 residues. In germline, CDR1 is SGHDT, CDR2 YYEEEE. The CDR3 protein is CASSLWQGLHEQYF. The DNA for the CDR3 is TGTGCCAGCAGCTTGTGGCAGGGGCTACACGAGCAGTACTTC.